A selection of T cell receptor beta chains follows, all from one sample in a study of technical replicates of blood from a few donors. Clones were sequenced by immunoSEQ multiplex PCR, and TCRdb holds only the in-frame ones, with some missing. The sample includes under 85,000 clones, around 97% of them seen just once. Sequencing was done on a sample of T cells isolated from PBMCs. The receptor set was obtained from a human donor in good health. CDR3s include the opening cysteine and the closing phenylalanine or tryptophan. D genes are given only for firm matches.

>TRBJ2-7|-|TRBV7-9
TGTGCCAGCAGCTTAAGTCGGACGGTGGGGAGCTACGAGCAGTACTTC
CASSLSRTVGSYEQYF
>TRBJ2-7|-|TRBV25-1
TGTGCCAGCAGTGAAGGACTCGATTTTAGCTCCTACGAGCAGTACTTC
CASSEGLDFSSYEQYF
>TRBJ2-1|-|TRBV28
TGTGCCAGCAGTTTCCGAGGGTTTAGGGAGCAGTTCTTC
CASSFRGFREQFF
>TRBJ1-1|-|TRBV9
TGTGCCAGCAGCGTAGCTTCCGGGACTGAAGCTTTCTTT
CASSVASGTEAFF
>TRBJ1-2|TRBD1|TRBV10-2
TGCGCCAGCAGTCGGGGGGACAGGGAAGGCTACACCTTC
CASSRGDREGYTF
>TRBJ2-5|-|TRBV2
TGTGCCAGCAGACGGGACTTCCAAGAGACCCAGTACTTC
CASRRDFQETQYF
>TRBJ2-7|TRBD1|TRBV5-5
TGTGCCAGCAGTCCGGACCTCGGGACAGGAGTCTACGAGCAGTACTTC
CASSPDLGTGVYEQYF
>TRBJ2-2|TRBD1|TRBV2
TGTGCCAGCAACAGGGGTGATGGGACCGGGGAGCTGTTTTTT
CASNRGDGTGELFF
>TRBJ2-3|-|TRBV10-1
TGCGCCAGCAGTGGAGCCCTAGGAGATACGCAGTATTTT
CASSGALGDTQYF
>TRBJ1-2|-|TRBV19
TGTGCCAGTAGTCAGCGGGCCCCCGACTACACCTTC
CASSQRAPDYTF
>TRBJ2-7|TRBD2|TRBV4-1
TGCGCCAGCAGCCAACTTACTAGCGGGGGGCCCAACGAGCAGTACTTC
CASSQLTSGGPNEQYF
>TRBJ1-1|-|TRBV7-9
TGTGCCAGCAGCGCAACACGTTCGGAGGAAGCTTTCTTT
CASSATRSEEAFF
>TRBJ2-7|TRBD2|TRBV29-1
TGCAGCGTGGCGGGAGGGCCTGTCTACGAGCAGTACTTC
CSVAGGPVYEQYF
>TRBJ1-1|-|TRBV6-5
TGTGCCAGCAGTACACTACAAGGGGTAGGGGAAGCTTTCTTT
CASSTLQGVGEAFF
>TRBJ1-3|-|TRBV28
TGTGCCAGCAGTTTAATTGTTGGCGGGGGAAACACCATATATTTT
CASSLIVGGGNTIYF
>TRBJ2-7|-|TRBV28
TGTGCCAGCAGGAGCTCCTACGAGCAGTACTTC
CASRSSYEQYF
>TRBJ2-2|TRBD1|TRBV9
TGTGCCAGCAGCGCCTCCTTACAGGGGCCGACAGCCTCCCGGGAGCTGTTTTTT
CASSASLQGPTASRELFF
>TRBJ2-2|TRBD1|TRBV27
TGTGCCAGCAGTTTACAGGGGGCGAACACCGGGGAGCTGTTTTTT
CASSLQGANTGELFF